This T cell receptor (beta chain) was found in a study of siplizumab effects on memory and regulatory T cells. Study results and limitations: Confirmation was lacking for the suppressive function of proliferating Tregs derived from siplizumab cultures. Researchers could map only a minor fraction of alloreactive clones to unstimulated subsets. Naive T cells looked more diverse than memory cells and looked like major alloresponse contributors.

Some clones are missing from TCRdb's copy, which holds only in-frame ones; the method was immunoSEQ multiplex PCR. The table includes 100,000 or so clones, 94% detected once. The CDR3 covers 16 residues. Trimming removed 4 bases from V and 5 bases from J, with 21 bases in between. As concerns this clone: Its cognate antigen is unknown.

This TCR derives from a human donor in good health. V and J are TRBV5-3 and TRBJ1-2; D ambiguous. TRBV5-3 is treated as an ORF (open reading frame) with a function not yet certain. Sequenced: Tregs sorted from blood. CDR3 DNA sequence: TGTGCCAGAAGCACCCAGGCGGTCCCTGTGGTTTATGGCTACACCTTC. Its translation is CARSTQAVPVVYGYTF.